The rows below give T cell receptor beta chains drawn from one sample of a study of blood T cell repertoires in COVID-19. Here immunoSEQ multiplex PCR was the method, and the copy in TCRdb shows in-frame clones only, minus some. Altogether some 150,000 clones are present, around nine tenths being singletons, with the ten largest covering more than 3%. Sequenced: peripheral blood. These receptors came from a man between 70 and 80 years old with acute or convalescent COVID-19. The CDR3 runs from the conserved cysteine through the conserved F or W. Each record gives: J gene, V gene, clone size, D gene, CDR3 protein, CDR3 DNA. The D gene is left open where the match is weak. Some rows mark clone size as missing; the rest say once, few, many or name a class of expanded clone.

j_call: TRBJ2-1
v_call: TRBV7-8
clone_size: .
d_call: TRBD2
cdr3_aa: CASSLRTSSYEQFF
cdr3_nt: TGTGCCAGCAGCTTAAGGACTAGCTCCTATGAGCAGTTCTTC

j_call: TRBJ1-1
v_call: TRBV2
clone_size: .
d_call: TRBD1
cdr3_aa: CASSPDRGRVGFF
cdr3_nt: TGTGCCAGCAGTCCCGACAGGGGGCGAGTAGGTTTCTTT

j_call: TRBJ2-6
v_call: TRBV14
clone_size: .
d_call: TRBD1
cdr3_aa: CASSRRQGTGANVLTF
cdr3_nt: TGTGCCAGCAGCCGAAGACAGGGTACTGGGGCCAACGTCCTGACTTTC

j_call: TRBJ2-2
v_call: TRBV11-3
clone_size: .
d_call: .
cdr3_aa: CASSEGGTNTGELFF
cdr3_nt: TGTGCCAGCAGCGAGGGCGGGACCAACACCGGGGAGCTGTTTTTT

j_call: TRBJ2-2
v_call: TRBV3-1/TRBV3-2
clone_size: once
d_call: .
cdr3_aa: CASSQVLNTGELFF
cdr3_nt: TGTGCCAGCAGCCAAGTCTTAAACACCGGGGAGCTGTTTTTT

j_call: TRBJ2-1
v_call: TRBV7-9
clone_size: .
d_call: .
cdr3_aa: CASSLEATREQFF
cdr3_nt: TGTGCCAGCAGCCTAGAGGCGACTAGAGAGCAGTTCTTC

j_call: TRBJ2-3
v_call: TRBV5-1
clone_size: .
d_call: TRBD1
cdr3_aa: CASSGGQNSGDTQYF
cdr3_nt: TGCGCCAGCAGCGGGGGACAGAACTCAGGGGATACGCAGTATTTT

j_call: TRBJ1-4
v_call: TRBV30
clone_size: .
d_call: TRBD1
cdr3_aa: CALGDSLSFNEKLFF
cdr3_nt: TGTGCCCTGGGGGACAGCCTTTCTTTTAATGAAAAACTGTTTTTT

j_call: TRBJ2-7
v_call: TRBV6-5
clone_size: .
d_call: .
cdr3_aa: CASSATVTYEQYF
cdr3_nt: TGTGCCAGCAGCGCTACGGTAACCTACGAGCAGTACTTC

j_call: TRBJ2-7
v_call: TRBV5-1
clone_size: .
d_call: TRBD1
cdr3_aa: CASSFRQGRQSEQYF
cdr3_nt: TGCGCCAGCAGCTTCAGACAGGGAAGGCAGAGCGAGCAGTACTTC

j_call: TRBJ2-7
v_call: TRBV7-2
clone_size: .
d_call: .
cdr3_aa: CASSPGVRSSYEQYF
cdr3_nt: TGTGCCAGCAGCCCGGGGGTACGGAGCTCCTACGAGCAGTACTTC

j_call: TRBJ1-5
v_call: TRBV7-2
clone_size: .
d_call: .
cdr3_aa: CASSFSSGLSNQPQHF
cdr3_nt: TGTGCCAGCAGCTTTTCGTCTGGGCTTAGCAATCAGCCCCAGCATTTT

j_call: TRBJ2-5
v_call: TRBV20-1
clone_size: .
d_call: .
cdr3_aa: CSASSDIIETQYF
cdr3_nt: TGCAGTGCTAGTTCGGACATCATAGAGACCCAGTACTTC

j_call: TRBJ2-2
v_call: TRBV9
clone_size: .
d_call: .
cdr3_aa: CASSVGTGDRYTGELFF
cdr3_nt: TGTGCCAGCAGCGTAGGAACGGGGGATCGTTACACCGGGGAGCTGTTTTTT

j_call: TRBJ2-7
v_call: TRBV27
clone_size: .
d_call: .
cdr3_aa: CASSHSAGTSLYEQYF
cdr3_nt: TGTGCCAGCAGCCACTCCGCAGGGACAAGCCTGTACGAGCAGTACTTC

j_call: TRBJ2-7
v_call: TRBV18
clone_size: .
d_call: TRBD1
cdr3_aa: CASSPSRDRPYEQYF
cdr3_nt: TGTGCCAGCTCACCAAGCCGGGACAGGCCCTACGAGCAGTACTTC

j_call: TRBJ2-5
v_call: TRBV6-2/TRBV6-3
clone_size: .
d_call: .
cdr3_aa: CASSYGSGETQYF
cdr3_nt: TGTGCCAGCAGTTACGGGAGCGGAGAGACCCAGTACTTC

j_call: TRBJ2-7
v_call: TRBV9
clone_size: .
d_call: TRBD2
cdr3_aa: CASSVASSGILEQYF
cdr3_nt: TGTGCCAGCAGCGTAGCGAGTAGCGGGATTCTCGAGCAGTACTTC

j_call: TRBJ2-3
v_call: TRBV7-9
clone_size: .
d_call: .
cdr3_aa: CASSFVRDTDTQYF
cdr3_nt: TGTGCCAGCAGCTTCGTCCGGGACACAGATACGCAGTATTTT

j_call: TRBJ2-7
v_call: TRBV29-1
clone_size: .
d_call: TRBD2
cdr3_aa: CSGSAGGLYEQYF
cdr3_nt: TGCAGCGGATCAGCGGGAGGTCTCTACGAGCAGTACTTC

j_call: TRBJ1-4
v_call: TRBV28
clone_size: .
d_call: .
cdr3_aa: CASSSQGRAATNEKLFF
cdr3_nt: TGTGCCAGCAGTTCACAGGGACGGGCGGCTACTAATGAAAAACTGTTTTTT

j_call: TRBJ2-2
v_call: TRBV19
clone_size: .
d_call: TRBD2
cdr3_aa: CASSRRGGNTGELFF
cdr3_nt: TGTGCCAGTAGTCGGCGGGGGGGCAACACCGGGGAGCTGTTTTTT

j_call: TRBJ2-7
v_call: TRBV5-1
clone_size: .
d_call: .
cdr3_aa: CASSLAATTSYEQYF
cdr3_nt: TGCGCCAGCAGCTTAGCAGCGACGACCTCCTACGAGCAGTACTTC

j_call: TRBJ1-2
v_call: TRBV6-1
clone_size: .
d_call: .
cdr3_aa: CASSETGYGYTF
cdr3_nt: TGTGCCAGCAGTGAAACAGGTTATGGCTACACCTTC

j_call: TRBJ1-1
v_call: TRBV29-1
clone_size: .
d_call: TRBD1
cdr3_aa: CSVWGQGSSEAFF
cdr3_nt: TGCAGCGTGTGGGGACAGGGTAGTTCTGAGGCTTTCTTT

j_call: TRBJ2-3
v_call: TRBV11-3
clone_size: .
d_call: .
cdr3_aa: CASSLGGAFTDTQYF
cdr3_nt: TGTGCCAGCAGCTTAGGGGGAGCGTTCACAGATACGCAGTATTTT

j_call: TRBJ2-5
v_call: TRBV21-1
clone_size: .
d_call: .
cdr3_aa: CASSQVGGEYETQYF
cdr3_nt: TGTGCCAGCAGCCAGGTGGGGGGAGAGTATGAGACCCAGTACTTC

j_call: TRBJ2-2
v_call: TRBV7-2
clone_size: .
d_call: .
cdr3_aa: CASSPTRGRAPKAGELFF
cdr3_nt: TGTGCCAGCAGCCCGACTAGGGGGAGGGCCCCGAAGGCCGGGGAGCTGTTTTTT

j_call: TRBJ2-3
v_call: TRBV6-6
clone_size: .
d_call: .
cdr3_aa: CASSFVEPDTQYF
cdr3_nt: TGTGCCAGCAGTTTTGTGGAGCCAGATACGCAGTATTTT

j_call: TRBJ2-1
v_call: TRBV9
clone_size: .
d_call: .
cdr3_aa: CASSLYTGHPYNEQFF
cdr3_nt: TGTGCCAGCAGTCTTTATACGGGACACCCTTACAATGAGCAGTTCTTC

j_call: TRBJ2-7
v_call: TRBV5-1
clone_size: .
d_call: .
cdr3_aa: CASSQDMAYEQYF
cdr3_nt: TGCGCCAGCAGCCAGGACATGGCCTACGAGCAGTACTTC

j_call: TRBJ2-7
v_call: TRBV3-1/TRBV3-2
clone_size: once
d_call: TRBD1
cdr3_aa: CASSRAGGSGSYEQYF
cdr3_nt: TGTGCCAGCAGCCGGGCAGGGGGCTCCGGTTCCTACGAGCAGTACTTC

j_call: TRBJ2-7
v_call: TRBV3-1/TRBV3-2
clone_size: .
d_call: .
cdr3_aa: CASSQATRSYEQYF
cdr3_nt: TGTGCCAGCAGCCAAGCAACGCGCTCCTACGAGCAGTACTTC

j_call: TRBJ2-7
v_call: TRBV7-3
clone_size: .
d_call: TRBD2
cdr3_aa: CASSVSGGSYEQYF
cdr3_nt: TGTGCCAGCAGCGTAAGCGGGGGGAGCTACGAGCAGTACTTC

j_call: TRBJ2-1
v_call: TRBV9
clone_size: .
d_call: TRBD2
cdr3_aa: CASSVRVAGDYEQFF
cdr3_nt: TGTGCCAGCAGCGTGAGAGTAGCGGGGGACTATGAGCAGTTCTTC

j_call: TRBJ1-6
v_call: TRBV27
clone_size: .
d_call: TRBD1
cdr3_aa: CASSSLIGTGNSPLHF
cdr3_nt: TGTGCCAGCAGTTCATTAATAGGGACAGGGAATTCACCCCTCCACTTT

j_call: TRBJ2-2
v_call: TRBV25-1
clone_size: .
d_call: TRBD1
cdr3_aa: CASTDRAMELFF
cdr3_nt: TGTGCCAGCACGGACAGGGCGATGGAACTGTTTTTT

j_call: TRBJ1-6
v_call: TRBV30
clone_size: once
d_call: TRBD1
cdr3_aa: CAWSAGGQSYNSPLHF
cdr3_nt: TGTGCCTGGAGCGCTGGGGGACAGAGTTATAATTCACCCCTCCACTTT

j_call: TRBJ2-7
v_call: TRBV5-1
clone_size: .
d_call: .
cdr3_aa: CASSPSAQSSYEQYF
cdr3_nt: TGCGCCAGCAGCCCCTCGGCACAGAGCTCCTACGAGCAGTACTTC

j_call: TRBJ2-3
v_call: TRBV4-1
clone_size: once
d_call: .
cdr3_aa: CASSPRALPDTQYF
cdr3_nt: TGCGCCAGCAGCCCTAGAGCCCTTCCGGATACGCAGTATTTT

j_call: TRBJ1-3
v_call: TRBV2
clone_size: .
d_call: .
cdr3_aa: CASSESSGNTIYF
cdr3_nt: TGTGCCAGCAGTGAGAGTTCTGGAAACACCATATATTTT

j_call: TRBJ2-7
v_call: TRBV11-2
clone_size: .
d_call: TRBD1
cdr3_aa: CASSLGDRGLNEQYF
cdr3_nt: TGTGCCAGCAGCTTAGGGGACAGGGGGTTGAACGAGCAGTACTTC

j_call: TRBJ1-5
v_call: TRBV6-5
clone_size: once
d_call: .
cdr3_aa: CASSYFRETGNQPQHF
cdr3_nt: TGTGCCAGCAGTTATTTCAGGGAAACGGGCAATCAGCCCCAGCATTTT

j_call: TRBJ2-2
v_call: TRBV24-1
clone_size: .
d_call: .
cdr3_aa: CATSDQGSGKTGELFF
cdr3_nt: TGTGCCACCAGTGATCAGGGGAGTGGTAAGACCGGGGAGCTGTTTTTT

j_call: TRBJ1-1
v_call: TRBV7-9
clone_size: .
d_call: TRBD1
cdr3_aa: CASSPGGQGYTEAFF
cdr3_nt: TGTGCCAGCAGCCCGGGGGGACAGGGGTACACTGAAGCTTTCTTT

j_call: TRBJ1-1
v_call: TRBV2
clone_size: .
d_call: .
cdr3_aa: CASSEKLSTEAFF
cdr3_nt: TGTGCCAGCAGTGAAAAGCTAAGCACTGAAGCTTTCTTT

j_call: TRBJ2-3
v_call: TRBV29-1
clone_size: .
d_call: TRBD2
cdr3_aa: CSVERLAGVTTDTQYF
cdr3_nt: TGCAGCGTTGAAAGGCTAGCGGGGGTTACCACAGATACGCAGTATTTT

j_call: TRBJ2-5
v_call: TRBV5-1
clone_size: .
d_call: TRBD2
cdr3_aa: CASSFGLAWETQYF
cdr3_nt: TGCGCCAGCAGCTTTGGACTAGCGTGGGAGACCCAGTACTTC

j_call: TRBJ2-1
v_call: TRBV6-6
clone_size: once
d_call: TRBD2
cdr3_aa: CASSLGAGGIDEQFF
cdr3_nt: TGTGCCAGCAGTCTAGGGGCGGGAGGAATAGATGAGCAGTTCTTC